This TCR beta chain emerged from a study of T cell responses to AZD1222 COVID-19 vaccine. Trimming shortened V by 4 bases and J by 7 bases, and 16 bases separated the two germline ends. The CDR3 is made up of 15 amino acids. Germline CDR1 SEHNR, CDR2 FQNEAQ (reference sequence). Here immunoSEQ multiplex PCR was the method, and the copy in TCRdb shows in-frame clones only, minus some. Of under 150,000 clones listed, approximately 94% were seen once; the top ten hold about 1.9%. The source of this sequence is an adult in good health. The sample was peripheral blood, taken on day 0 of AZD1222 vaccination. The chain recombines TRBV7-9 with TRBJ1-4, with D tentatively TRBD1 (6 bases). CDR3 DNA: TGTGCCAGCAGCTCAAGGACGGGGGGCGGTGAAAAACTGTTTTTT. It encodes CASSSRTGGGEKLFF.